This TCR beta chain was identified in a study of T cell responses to AZD1222 COVID-19 vaccine. Study findings and constraints: Nearly half of spike-specific TCRs reportedly go after variant regions that carry no mutations.

Produced via immunoSEQ multiplex PCR; TCRdb's table is partial and in-frame only. This sample yields around 200,000 clones, of which around 89% are seen a single time; roughly a quarter belongs to the top ten. Pooling was applied to second doses at about 4 or about 12 weeks. V dropped 6 bases and J dropped 4 bases, with 9 bases sitting between them. The CDR3 extends over 12 amino acids. The germline gives CDR1 MDHEN, CDR2 SYDVKM. In the case of this clone: As yet, its antigen is unknown.

V gene TRBV28 combines with J gene TRBJ1-2; D might be TRBD1 (5 bases). The material was peripheral blood, obtained 28 days after the second AZD1222 dose. The sequence derives from an adult who received the AZD1222 COVID-19 vaccine. Written as DNA, the CDR3 is TGTGCCAGCAGCGGGGGGGGCTATGGCTACACCTTC. Translating it yields CASSGGGYGYTF.